This TCR beta chain comes out of a study of blood T cells in healthy people across ages. About the research overall: Template switching captured about one barcoded beta molecule per two T cells. Study results and caveats: No one knew whether donors had CMV, which possibly confounded expanded clonotype changes.

At least 6 million PBMCs were isolated per sample. Total RNA was extracted at no less than 5.5 micrograms per sample. On this clonotype: What it recognizes is unknown.

With a J-beta primer mix and a sample-barcoded 5' primer, a second PCR ran about 6 to 11 cycles. TCRdb analysed the 5' RACE reads with MiXCR anew, one entry per CDR3 protein. The data contain roughly 1.5 million distinct CDR3 sequences, 35% to 45% of them singletons. Germline V gives CDR1 WSHSY, CDR2 SAAADI. Germline trimming cut 2 bases from V and 5 bases from J; bases unmatched to any gene: 22. The CDR3 consists of 21 residues. The sequencing input was blood. The source is a woman between 18 and 30 years old in good health. The chain couples TRBV10-2 to TRBJ2-1, with 9 bases lining up with TRBD1. CDR3 nucleotide sequence: TGCGCCAGCAGTGAGCCGAGATCGGGGACAGGGCGTTTAATTGTTCACAATGAGCAGTTCTTC. As protein: CASSEPRSGTGRLIVHNEQFF.